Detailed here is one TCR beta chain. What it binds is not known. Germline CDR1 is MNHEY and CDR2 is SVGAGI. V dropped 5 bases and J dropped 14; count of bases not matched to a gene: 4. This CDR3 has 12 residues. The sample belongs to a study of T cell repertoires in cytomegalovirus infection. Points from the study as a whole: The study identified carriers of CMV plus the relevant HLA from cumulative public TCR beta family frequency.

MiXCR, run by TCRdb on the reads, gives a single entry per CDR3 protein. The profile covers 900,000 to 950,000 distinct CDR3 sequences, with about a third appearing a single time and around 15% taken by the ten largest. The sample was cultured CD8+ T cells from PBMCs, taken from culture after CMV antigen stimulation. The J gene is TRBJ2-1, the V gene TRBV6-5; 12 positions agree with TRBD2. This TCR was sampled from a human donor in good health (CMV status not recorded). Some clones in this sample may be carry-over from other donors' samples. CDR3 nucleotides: TGTGCCAGCAGTCCTAGCGGGGGGGGTGAGTTCTTC. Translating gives CASSPSGGGEFF.